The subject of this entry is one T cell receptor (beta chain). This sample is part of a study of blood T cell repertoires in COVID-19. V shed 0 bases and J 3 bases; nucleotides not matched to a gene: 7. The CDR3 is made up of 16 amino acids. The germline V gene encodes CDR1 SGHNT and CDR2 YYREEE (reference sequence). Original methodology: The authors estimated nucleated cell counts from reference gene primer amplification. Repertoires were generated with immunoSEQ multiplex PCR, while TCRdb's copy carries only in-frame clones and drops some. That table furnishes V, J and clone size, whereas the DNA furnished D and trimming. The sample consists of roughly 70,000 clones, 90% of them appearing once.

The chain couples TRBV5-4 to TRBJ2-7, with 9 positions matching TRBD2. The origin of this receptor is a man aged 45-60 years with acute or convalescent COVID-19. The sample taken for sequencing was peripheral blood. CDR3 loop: CASSLGSGSALYEQYF. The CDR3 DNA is TGTGCCAGCAGCTTGGGTAGCGGGAGTGCCCTCTACGAGCAGTACTTC.